This TCR beta chain was sequenced for a study of blood T cell repertoires in COVID-19. The CDR3 spans 15 residues. Trimming took 4 bases from V and 4 from J; bases not matched to a gene: 6. CDR1 and CDR2 (germline): SGHRS, YFSETQ. Clones were read by immunoSEQ multiplex PCR, and TCRdb kept only the in-frame ones, dropping some. Altogether approximately 210,000 clones are present, less than 90% being singletons, with the ten largest covering roughly a tenth. This clone was seen a single time. Sequenced: peripheral blood. This chain connects TRBV5-1 to TRBJ2-3; TRBD1 aligns across 10 bases. The TCR was taken from a woman older than 75 with COVID-19, enrolled during active disease. The CDR3 region has the DNA TGCGCCAGCAGCAAGACAGGGGGCGAGGCAGATACGCAGTATTTT. Protein: CASSKTGGEADTQYF.